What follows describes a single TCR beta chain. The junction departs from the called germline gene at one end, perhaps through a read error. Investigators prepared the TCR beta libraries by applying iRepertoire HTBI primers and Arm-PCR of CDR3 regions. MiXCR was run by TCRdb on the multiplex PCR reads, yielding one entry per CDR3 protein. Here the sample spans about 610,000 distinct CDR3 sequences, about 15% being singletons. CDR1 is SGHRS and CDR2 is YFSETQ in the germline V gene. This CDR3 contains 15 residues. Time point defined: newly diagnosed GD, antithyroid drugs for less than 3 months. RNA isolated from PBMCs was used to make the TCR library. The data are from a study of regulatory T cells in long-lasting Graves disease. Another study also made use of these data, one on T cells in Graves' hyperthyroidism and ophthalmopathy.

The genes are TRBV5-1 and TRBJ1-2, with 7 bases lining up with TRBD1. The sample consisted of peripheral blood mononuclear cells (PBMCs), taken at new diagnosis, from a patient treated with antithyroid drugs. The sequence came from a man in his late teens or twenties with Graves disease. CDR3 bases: TGTGCCAGCAGCGTAGGTGGGCTGACAGGGAAAGGCTACACCTTC. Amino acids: CASSVGGLTGKGYTF.